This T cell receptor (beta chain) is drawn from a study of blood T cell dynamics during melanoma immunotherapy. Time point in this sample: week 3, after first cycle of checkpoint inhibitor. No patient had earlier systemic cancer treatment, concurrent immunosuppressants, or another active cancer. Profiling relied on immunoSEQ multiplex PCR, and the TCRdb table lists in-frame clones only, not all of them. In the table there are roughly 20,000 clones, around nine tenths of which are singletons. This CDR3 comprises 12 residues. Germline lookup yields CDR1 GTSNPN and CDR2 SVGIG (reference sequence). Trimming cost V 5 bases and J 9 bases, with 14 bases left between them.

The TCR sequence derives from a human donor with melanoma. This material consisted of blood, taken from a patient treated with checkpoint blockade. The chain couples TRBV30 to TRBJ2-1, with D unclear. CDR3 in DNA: TGTGCCTGGGGCCCGTTAGGCGGTGAGCAGTTCTTC. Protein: CAWGPLGGEQFF.